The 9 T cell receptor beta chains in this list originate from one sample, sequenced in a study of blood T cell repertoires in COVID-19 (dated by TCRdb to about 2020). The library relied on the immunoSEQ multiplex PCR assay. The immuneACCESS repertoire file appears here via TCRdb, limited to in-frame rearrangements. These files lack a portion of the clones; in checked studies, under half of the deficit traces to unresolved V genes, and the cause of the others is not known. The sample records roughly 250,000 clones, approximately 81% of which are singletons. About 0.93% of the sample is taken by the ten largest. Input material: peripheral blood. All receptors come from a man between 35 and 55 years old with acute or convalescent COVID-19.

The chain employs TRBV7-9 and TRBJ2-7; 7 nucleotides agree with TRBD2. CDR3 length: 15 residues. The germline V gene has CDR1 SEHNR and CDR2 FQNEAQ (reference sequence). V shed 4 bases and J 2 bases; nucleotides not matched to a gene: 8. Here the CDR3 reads CASSSLGLPPYEQYF. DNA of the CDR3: TGTGCCAGCAGCTCCTTGGGACTACCCCCCTACGAGCAGTACTTC.

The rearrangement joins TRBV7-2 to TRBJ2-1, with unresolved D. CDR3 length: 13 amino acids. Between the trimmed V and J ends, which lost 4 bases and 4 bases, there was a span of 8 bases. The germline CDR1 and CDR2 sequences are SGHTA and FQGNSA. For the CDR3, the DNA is TGTGCCAGCAGCTCCTACTTGTACAATGAGCAGTTCTTC. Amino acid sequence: CASSSYLYNEQFF.

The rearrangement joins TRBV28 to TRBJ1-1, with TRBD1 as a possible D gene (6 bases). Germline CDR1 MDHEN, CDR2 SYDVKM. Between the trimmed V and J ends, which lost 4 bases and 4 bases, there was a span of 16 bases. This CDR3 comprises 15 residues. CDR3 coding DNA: TGTGCCAGCAGTTCCCCCGGGACATTTGGCACTGAAGCTTTCTTT. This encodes CASSSPGTFGTEAFF.

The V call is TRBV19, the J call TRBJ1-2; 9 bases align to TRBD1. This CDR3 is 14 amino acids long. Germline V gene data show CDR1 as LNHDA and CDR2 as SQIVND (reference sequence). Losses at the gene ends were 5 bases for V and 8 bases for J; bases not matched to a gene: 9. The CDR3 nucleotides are TGTGCCAGTAGTTACCCCGGGACAGGGCGAGGCTACACCTTC. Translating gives CASSYPGTGRGYTF.

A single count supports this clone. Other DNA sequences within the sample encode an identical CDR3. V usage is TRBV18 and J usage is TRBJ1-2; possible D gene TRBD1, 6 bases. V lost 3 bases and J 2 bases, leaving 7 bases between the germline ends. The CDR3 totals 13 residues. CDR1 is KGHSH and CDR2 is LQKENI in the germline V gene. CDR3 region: CASSPDRNYGYTF. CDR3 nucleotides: TGTGCCAGCTCACCCGACAGGAACTATGGCTACACCTTC.

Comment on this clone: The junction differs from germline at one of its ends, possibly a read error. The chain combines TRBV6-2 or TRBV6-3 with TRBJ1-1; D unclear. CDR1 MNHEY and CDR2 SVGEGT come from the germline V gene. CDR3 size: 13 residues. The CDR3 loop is CASSDSHYLEAFF. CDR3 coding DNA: TGTGCCAGCAGTGACTCACACTATCTTGAAGCTTTCTTT.

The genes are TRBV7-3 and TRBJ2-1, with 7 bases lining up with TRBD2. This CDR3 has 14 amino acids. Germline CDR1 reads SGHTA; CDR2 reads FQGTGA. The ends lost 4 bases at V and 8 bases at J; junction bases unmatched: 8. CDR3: CASSSSGTNHEQFF. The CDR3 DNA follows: TGTGCCAGCAGCTCCTCCGGGACTAACCATGAGCAGTTCTTC.

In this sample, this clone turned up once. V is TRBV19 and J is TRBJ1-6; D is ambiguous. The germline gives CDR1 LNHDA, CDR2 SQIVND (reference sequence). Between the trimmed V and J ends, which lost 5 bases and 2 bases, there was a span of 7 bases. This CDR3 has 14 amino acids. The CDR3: CASSPGAYNSPLHF. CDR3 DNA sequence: TGTGCCAGTAGTCCCGGGGCCTATAATTCACCCCTCCACTTT.

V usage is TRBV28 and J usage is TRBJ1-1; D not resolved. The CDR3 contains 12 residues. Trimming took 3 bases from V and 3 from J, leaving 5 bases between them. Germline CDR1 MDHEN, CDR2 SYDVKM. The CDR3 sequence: CASSLEYTEAFF. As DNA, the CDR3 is TGTGCCAGCAGTTTGGAGTACACTGAAGCTTTCTTT.